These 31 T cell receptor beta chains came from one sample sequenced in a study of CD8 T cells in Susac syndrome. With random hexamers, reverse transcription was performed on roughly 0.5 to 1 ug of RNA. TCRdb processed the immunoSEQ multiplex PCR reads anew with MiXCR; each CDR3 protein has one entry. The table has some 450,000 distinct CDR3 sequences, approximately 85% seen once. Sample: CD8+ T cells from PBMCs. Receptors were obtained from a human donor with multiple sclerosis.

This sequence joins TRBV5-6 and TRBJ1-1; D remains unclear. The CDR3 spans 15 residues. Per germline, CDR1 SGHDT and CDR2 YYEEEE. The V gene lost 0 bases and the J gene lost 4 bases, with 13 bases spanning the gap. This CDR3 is CASSLVAGFSTEAFF. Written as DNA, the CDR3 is TGTGCCAGCAGCTTGGTCGCCGGATTTTCCACTGAAGCTTTCTTT.

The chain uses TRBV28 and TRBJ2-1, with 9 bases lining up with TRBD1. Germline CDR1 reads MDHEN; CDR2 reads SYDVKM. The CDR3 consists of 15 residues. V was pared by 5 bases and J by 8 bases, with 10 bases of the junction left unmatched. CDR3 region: CASSDPGQGPHEQFF. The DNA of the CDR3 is TGTGCCAGCAGTGACCCGGGACAGGGACCACATGAGCAGTTCTTC.

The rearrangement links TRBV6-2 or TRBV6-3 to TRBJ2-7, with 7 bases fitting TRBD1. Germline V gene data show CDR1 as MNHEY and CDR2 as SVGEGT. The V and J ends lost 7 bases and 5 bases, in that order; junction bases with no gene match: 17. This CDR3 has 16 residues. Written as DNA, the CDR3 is TGTGCCAGCACCCTACCTAGGGACAGAGAAAAGGACGAGCAGTACTTC. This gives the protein CASTLPRDREKDEQYF.

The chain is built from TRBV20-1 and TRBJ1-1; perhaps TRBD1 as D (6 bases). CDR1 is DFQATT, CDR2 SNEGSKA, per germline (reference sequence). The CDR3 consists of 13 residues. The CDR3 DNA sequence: TGCATGGTTGGGGGCTGGGGGAACACTGAAGCTTTCTTT. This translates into CMVGGWGNTEAFF.

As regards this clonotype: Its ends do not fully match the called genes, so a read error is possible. Here the CDR3 reads CSAEDSYEQYF. CDR3 nucleotide sequence: TGCAGCGCTGAAGACTCCTACGAGCAGTACTTC. The chain has TRBV29-1 and TRBJ2-7, with D uncertain. CDR3 length: 11 amino acids. Looked up from germline, CDR1 is SQVTM and CDR2 is ANQGSEA.

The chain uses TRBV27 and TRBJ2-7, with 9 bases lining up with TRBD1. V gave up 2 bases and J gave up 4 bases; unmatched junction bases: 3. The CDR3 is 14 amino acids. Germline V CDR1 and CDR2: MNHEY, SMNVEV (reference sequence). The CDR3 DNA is TGTGCCAGCAGTTTAGACAGGGGGTGGTACGAGCAGTACTTC. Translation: CASSLDRGWYEQYF.

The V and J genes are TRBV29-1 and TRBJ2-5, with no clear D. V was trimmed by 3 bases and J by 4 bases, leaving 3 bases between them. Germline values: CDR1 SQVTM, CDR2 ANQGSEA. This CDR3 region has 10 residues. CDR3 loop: CSVERETQYF. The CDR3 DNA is TGCAGCGTTGAGAGAGAGACCCAGTACTTC.

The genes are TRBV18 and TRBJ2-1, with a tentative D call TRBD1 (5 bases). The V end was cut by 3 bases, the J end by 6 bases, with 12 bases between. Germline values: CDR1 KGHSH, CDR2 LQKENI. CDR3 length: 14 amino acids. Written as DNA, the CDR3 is TGTGCCAGCTCACCCACAGGTTTCTCCAATGAGCAGTTCTTC. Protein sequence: CASSPTGFSNEQFF.

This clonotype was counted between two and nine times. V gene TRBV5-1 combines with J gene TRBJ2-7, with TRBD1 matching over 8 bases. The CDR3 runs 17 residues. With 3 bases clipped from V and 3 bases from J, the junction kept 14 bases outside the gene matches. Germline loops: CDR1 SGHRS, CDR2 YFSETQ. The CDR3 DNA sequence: TGCGCCAGCAGCTCTTCGACGGGACAGGAGTTATACTACGAGCAGTACTTC. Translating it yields CASSSSTGQELYYEQYF.

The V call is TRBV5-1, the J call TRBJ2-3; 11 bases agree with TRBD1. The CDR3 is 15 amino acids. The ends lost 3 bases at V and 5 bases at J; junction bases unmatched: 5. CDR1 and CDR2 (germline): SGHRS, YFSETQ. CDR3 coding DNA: TGCGCCAGCAGCTCAGGACAGGGGGCTAAAGATACGCAGTATTTT. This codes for CASSSGQGAKDTQYF.

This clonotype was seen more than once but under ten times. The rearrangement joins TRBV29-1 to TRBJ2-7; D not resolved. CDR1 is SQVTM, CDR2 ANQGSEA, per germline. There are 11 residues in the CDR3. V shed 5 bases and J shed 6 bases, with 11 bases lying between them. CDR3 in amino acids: CSVLGGPEQYF. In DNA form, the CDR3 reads TGCAGCGTTCTCGGTGGGCCCGAGCAGTACTTC.

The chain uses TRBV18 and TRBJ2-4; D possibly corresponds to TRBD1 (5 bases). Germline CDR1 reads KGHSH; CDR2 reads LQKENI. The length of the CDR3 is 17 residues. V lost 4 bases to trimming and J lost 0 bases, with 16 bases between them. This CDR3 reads CASSRTDSTLAKNIQYF. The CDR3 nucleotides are TGTGCCAGCTCACGTACAGACAGTACCCTAGCCAAAAACATTCAGTACTTC.

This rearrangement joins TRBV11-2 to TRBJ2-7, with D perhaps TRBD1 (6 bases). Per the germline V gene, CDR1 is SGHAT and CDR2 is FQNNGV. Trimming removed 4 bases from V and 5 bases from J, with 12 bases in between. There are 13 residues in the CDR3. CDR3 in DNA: TGTGCCAGCAGCTCGTCAGGGGACCACGAGCAGTACTTC. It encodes CASSSSGDHEQYF.

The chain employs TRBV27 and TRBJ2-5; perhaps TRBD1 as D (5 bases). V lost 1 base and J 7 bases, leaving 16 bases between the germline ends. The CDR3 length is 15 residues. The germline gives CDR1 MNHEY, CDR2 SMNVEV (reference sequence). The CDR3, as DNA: TGTGCCAGCAGTTTATTCCAGGGAAGCGAAGGGACCCAGTACTTC. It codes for CASSLFQGSEGTQYF.

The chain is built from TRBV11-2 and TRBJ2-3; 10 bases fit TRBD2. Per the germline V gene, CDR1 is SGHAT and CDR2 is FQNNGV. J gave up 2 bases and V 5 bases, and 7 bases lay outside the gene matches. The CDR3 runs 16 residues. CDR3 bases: TGTGCCAGCAGCCATTTCCTAGCGGGGGACACAGATACGCAGTATTTT. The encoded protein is CASSHFLAGDTDTQYF.

The CDR3 DNA follows: TGTGCCAGCAGCTTGGGACTAGCGGGGCGTGGGACAGATACGCAGTATTTT. Translation gives CASSLGLAGRGTDTQYF. The rearrangement links TRBV7-3 to TRBJ2-3; 13 bases map to TRBD2. V gave up 3 bases and J gave up 3 bases; unmatched junction bases: 6. Germline CDR1 reads SGHTA; CDR2 reads FQGTGA. The CDR3 is made up of 17 amino acids.

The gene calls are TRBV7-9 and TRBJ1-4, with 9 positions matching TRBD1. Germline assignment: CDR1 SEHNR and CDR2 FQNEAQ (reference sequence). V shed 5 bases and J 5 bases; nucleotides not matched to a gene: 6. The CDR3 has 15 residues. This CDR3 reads CASSGSGTGNEKLFF. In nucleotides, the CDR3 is TGTGCCAGCAGCGGATCCGGGACAGGGAATGAAAAACTGTTTTTT.

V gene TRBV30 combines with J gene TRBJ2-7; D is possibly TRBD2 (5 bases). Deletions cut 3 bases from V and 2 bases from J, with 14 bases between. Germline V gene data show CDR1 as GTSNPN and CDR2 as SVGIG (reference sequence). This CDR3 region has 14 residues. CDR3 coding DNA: TGTGCCTGGAGCGAGGGAATAGGGACCTACGAGCAGTACTTC. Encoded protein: CAWSEGIGTYEQYF.

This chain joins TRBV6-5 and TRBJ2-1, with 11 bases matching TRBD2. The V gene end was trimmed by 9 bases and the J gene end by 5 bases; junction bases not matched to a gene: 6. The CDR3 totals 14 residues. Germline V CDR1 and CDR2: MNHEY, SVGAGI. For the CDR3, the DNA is TGTGCCAGTGGGACTAGCGGCCAGAACAATGAGCAGTTCTTC. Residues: CASGTSGQNNEQFF.

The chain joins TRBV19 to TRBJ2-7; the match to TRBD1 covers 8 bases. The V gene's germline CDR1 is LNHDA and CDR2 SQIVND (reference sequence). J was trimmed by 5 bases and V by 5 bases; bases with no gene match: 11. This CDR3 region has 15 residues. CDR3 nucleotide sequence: TGTGCCAGTAGTCAGGGGGCTACTCCCTTGGACGAGCAGTACTTC. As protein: CASSQGATPLDEQYF.

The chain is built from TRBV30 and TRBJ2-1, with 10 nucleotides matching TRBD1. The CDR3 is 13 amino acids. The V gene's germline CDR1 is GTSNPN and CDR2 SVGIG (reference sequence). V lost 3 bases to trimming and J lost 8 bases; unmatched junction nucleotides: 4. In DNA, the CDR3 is TGTGCCTGGAGCCTGACAGGGGGCTATGAGCAGTTCTTC. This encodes CAWSLTGGYEQFF.

CDR3 nucleotide sequence: TGTGCCAGCAGAACACCCTGGGGGAGGGAAGCTTTCTTT. Its translation: CASRTPWGREAFF. This chain joins TRBV27 and TRBJ1-1, with a possible D match to TRBD1 (5 bases). Germline values: CDR1 MNHEY, CDR2 SMNVEV (reference sequence). The CDR3 has 13 residues. Trimming removed 6 bases from V and 8 bases from J, with 16 bases in between.

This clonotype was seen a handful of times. The chain's CDR3 is CAWSVLSLAGAYNEQFF. CDR3 DNA: TGTGCCTGGAGTGTACTGAGTCTAGCGGGGGCCTACAATGAGCAGTTCTTC. The chain recombines TRBV30 with TRBJ2-1, with 10 bases identical to TRBD2. Per the germline V gene, CDR1 is GTSNPN and CDR2 is SVGIG (reference sequence). This CDR3 region has 17 residues. V lost 0 bases, J lost 2 bases, and 7 bases stayed unmatched.

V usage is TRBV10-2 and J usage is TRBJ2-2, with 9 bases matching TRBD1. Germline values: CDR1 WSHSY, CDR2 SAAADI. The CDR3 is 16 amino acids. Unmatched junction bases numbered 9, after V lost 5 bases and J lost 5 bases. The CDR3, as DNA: TGCGCCAGCAGTTCCCCCGGGACAGGGTGGACCGGGGAGCTGTTTTTT. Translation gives CASSSPGTGWTGELFF.

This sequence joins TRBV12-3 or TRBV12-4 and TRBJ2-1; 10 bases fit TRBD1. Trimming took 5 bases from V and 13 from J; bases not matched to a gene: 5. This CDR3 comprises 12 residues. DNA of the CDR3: TGTGCCAGCAGTCAAGACAGGGGGCTTCAGTTCTTC. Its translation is CASSQDRGLQFF.

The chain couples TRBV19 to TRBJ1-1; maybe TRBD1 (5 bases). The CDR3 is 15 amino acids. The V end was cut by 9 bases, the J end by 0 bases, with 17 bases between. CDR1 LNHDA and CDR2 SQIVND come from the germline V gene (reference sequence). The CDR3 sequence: CASSGSGFMNTEAFF. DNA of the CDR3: TGTGCCAGCTCAGGGTCAGGCTTCATGAACACTGAAGCTTTCTTT.

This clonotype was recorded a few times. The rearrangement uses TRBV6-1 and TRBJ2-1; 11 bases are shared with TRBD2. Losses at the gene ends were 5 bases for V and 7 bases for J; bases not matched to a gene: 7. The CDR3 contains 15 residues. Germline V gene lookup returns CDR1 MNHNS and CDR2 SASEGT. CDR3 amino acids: CASSPIAGGMNEQFF. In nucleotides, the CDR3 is TGTGCCAGCAGTCCCATAGCGGGGGGGATGAATGAGCAGTTCTTC.

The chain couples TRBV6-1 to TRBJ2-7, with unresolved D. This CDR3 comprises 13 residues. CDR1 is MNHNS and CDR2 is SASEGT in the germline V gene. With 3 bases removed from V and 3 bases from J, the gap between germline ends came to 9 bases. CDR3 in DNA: TGTGCCAGCAGTGATTACCGAGACTACGAGCAGTACTTC. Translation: CASSDYRDYEQYF.

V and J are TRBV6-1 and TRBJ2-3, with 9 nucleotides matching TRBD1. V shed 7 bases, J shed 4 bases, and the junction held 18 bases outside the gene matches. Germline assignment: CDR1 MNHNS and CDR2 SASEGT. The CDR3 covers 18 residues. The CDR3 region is CASTNTGTGYLVADTQYF. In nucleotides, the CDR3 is TGTGCCAGCACAAATACCGGGACAGGGTATTTGGTGGCAGATACGCAGTATTTT.

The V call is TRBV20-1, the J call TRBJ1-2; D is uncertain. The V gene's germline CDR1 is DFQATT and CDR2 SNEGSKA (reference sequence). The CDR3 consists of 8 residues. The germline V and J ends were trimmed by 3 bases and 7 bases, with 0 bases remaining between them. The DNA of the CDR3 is TGCAGTGCTAGTGGCTACACCTTC. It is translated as CSASGYTF.

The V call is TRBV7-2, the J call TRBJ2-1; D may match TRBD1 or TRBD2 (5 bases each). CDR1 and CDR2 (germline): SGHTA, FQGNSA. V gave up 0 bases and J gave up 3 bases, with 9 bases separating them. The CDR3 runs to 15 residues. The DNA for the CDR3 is TGTGCCAGCAGCTTAGCCGGGACGGACTACAATGAGCAGTTCTTC. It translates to CASSLAGTDYNEQFF.